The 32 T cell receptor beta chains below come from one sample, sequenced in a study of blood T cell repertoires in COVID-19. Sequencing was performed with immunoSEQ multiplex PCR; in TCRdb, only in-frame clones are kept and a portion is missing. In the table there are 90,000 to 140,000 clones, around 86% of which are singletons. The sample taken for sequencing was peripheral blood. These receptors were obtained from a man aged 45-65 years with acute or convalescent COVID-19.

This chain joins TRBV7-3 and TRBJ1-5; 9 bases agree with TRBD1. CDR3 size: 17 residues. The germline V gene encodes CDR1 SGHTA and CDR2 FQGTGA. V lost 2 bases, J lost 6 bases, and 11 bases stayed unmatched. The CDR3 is CASSLGPNRGLGQPQHF. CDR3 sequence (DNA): TGTGCCAGCAGCTTAGGGCCCAACAGGGGGCTTGGTCAGCCCCAGCATTTT.

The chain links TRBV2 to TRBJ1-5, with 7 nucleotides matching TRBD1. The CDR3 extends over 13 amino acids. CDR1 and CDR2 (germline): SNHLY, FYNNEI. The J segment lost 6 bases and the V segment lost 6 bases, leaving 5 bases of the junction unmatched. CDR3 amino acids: CASRGDRAQPQHF. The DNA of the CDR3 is TGTGCCAGCAGAGGCGACAGGGCTCAGCCCCAGCATTTT. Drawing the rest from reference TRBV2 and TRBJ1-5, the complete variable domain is EPEVTQTPSHQVTQMGQEVILRCVPISNHLYFYWYRQILGQKVEFLVSFYNNEISEKSEIFDDQFSVERPDGSNFTLKIRSTKLEDSAMYFCASRGDRAQPQHFGDGTRLSIL.

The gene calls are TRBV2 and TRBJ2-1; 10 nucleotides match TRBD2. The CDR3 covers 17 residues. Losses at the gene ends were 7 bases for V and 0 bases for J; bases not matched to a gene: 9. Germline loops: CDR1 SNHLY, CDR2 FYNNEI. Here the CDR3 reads CASKRTSGASSYNEQFF. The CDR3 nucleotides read TGTGCCAGCAAACGGACTAGCGGTGCCAGCTCCTACAATGAGCAGTTCTTC.

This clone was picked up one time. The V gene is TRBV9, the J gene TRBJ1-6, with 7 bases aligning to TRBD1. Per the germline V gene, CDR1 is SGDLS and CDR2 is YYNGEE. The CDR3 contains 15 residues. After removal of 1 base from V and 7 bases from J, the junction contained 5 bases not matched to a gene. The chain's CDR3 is CASSVRGLANSPLHF. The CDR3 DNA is TGTGCCAGCAGCGTAAGGGGGCTGGCCAATTCACCCCTCCACTTT.

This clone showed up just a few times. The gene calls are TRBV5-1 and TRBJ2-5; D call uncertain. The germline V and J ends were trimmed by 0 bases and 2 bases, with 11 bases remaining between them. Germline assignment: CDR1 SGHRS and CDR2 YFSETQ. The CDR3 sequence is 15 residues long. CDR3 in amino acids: CASSLALQRQETQYF. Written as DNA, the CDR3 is TGCGCCAGCAGCTTGGCCCTACAGAGACAAGAGACCCAGTACTTC. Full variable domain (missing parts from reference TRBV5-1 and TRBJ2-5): KAGVTQTPRYLIKTRGQQVTLSCSPISGHRSVSWYQQTPGQGLQFLFEYFSETQRNKGNFPGRFSGRQFSNSRSEMNVSTLELGDSALYLCASSLALQRQETQYFGPGTRLLVL.

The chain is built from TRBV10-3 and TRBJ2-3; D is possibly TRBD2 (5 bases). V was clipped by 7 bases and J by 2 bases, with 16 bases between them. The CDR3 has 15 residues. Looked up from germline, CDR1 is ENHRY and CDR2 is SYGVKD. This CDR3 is CAITPGEFHTDTQYF. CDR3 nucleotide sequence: TGTGCCATCACTCCCGGGGAGTTTCACACAGATACGCAGTATTTT.

The CDR3 is CASSRDSYNEQFF. CDR3 nucleotides: TGTGCCAGCAGTAGGGACTCGTACAATGAGCAGTTCTTC. This sequence joins TRBV6-5 and TRBJ2-1, with D tentatively TRBD2 (6 bases). This CDR3 is built from 13 residues. CDR1 and CDR2 from the germline V gene are MNHEY and SVGAGI. The ends were cut back, 5 bases at V and 4 bases at J, with 9 bases in the middle.

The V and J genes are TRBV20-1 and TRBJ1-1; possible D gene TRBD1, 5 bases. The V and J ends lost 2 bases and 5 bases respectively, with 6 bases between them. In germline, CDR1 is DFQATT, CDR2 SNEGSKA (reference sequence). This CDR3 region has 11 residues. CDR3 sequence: CSARRQTEAFF. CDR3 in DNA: TGCAGTGCTAGACGACAGACTGAAGCTTTCTTT.

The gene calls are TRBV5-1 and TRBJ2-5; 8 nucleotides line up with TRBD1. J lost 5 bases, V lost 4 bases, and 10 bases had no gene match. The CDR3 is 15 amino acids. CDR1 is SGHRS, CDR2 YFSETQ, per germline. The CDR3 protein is CASSPSTGDGETQYF. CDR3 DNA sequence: TGCGCCAGCAGCCCTTCGACAGGGGATGGGGAGACCCAGTACTTC.

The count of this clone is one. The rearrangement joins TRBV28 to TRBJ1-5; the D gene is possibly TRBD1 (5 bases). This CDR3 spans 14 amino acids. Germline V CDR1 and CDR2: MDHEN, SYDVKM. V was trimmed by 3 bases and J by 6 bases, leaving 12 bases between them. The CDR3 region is CASSFGGAGQPQHF. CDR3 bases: TGTGCCAGCAGTTTTGGAGGGGCGGGTCAGCCCCAGCATTTT.

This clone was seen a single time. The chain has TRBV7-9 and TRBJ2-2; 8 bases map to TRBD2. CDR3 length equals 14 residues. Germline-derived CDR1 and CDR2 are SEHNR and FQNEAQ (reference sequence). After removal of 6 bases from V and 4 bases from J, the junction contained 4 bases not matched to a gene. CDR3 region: CASRAGGRTGELFF. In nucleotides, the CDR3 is TGTGCCAGCAGGGCGGGGGGCCGCACCGGGGAGCTGTTTTTT.

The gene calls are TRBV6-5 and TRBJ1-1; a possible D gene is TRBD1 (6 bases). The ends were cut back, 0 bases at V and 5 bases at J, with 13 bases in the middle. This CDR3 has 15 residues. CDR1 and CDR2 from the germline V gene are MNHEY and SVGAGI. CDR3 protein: CASSYSTGQRTEAFF. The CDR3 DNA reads TGTGCCAGCAGTTACTCGACGGGACAAAGGACTGAAGCTTTCTTT.

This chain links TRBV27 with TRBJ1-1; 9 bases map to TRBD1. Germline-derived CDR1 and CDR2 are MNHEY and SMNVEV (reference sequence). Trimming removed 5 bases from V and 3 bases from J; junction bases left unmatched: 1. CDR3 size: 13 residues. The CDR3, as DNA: TGTGCCAGCAGTCGACAGGGGGACACTGAAGCTTTCTTT. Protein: CASSRQGDTEAFF.

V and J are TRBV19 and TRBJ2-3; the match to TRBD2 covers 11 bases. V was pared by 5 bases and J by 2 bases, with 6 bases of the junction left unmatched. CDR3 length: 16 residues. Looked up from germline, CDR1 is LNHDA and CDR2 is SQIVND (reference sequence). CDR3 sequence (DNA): TGTGCCAGTAGTTGGCGGACTAGCGGGTACACAGATACGCAGTATTTT. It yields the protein CASSWRTSGYTDTQYF.

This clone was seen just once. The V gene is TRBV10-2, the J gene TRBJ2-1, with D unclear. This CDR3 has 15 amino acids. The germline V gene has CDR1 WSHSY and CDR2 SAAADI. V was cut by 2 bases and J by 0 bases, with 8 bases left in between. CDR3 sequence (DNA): TGCGCCAGCAGTGAGGGCGGCGTCTCCTACAATGAGCAGTTCTTC. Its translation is CASSEGGVSYNEQFF.

The CDR3, as DNA: TGTGCCAGCTCACCGATGCCGGGACAGGGGGCATACAATGAGCAGTTCTTC. This sequence encodes CASSPMPGQGAYNEQFF. V and J are TRBV18 and TRBJ2-1; 12 nucleotides match TRBD1. The V gene's germline CDR1 is KGHSH and CDR2 LQKENI. The CDR3 runs to 17 residues. The trim removed 3 bases at V and 4 bases at J, leaving 7 bases unmatched.

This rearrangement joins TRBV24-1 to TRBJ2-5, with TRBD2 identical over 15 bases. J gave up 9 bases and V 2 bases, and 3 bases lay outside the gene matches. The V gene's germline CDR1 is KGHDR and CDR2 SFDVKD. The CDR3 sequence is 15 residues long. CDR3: CATSDSGLAGGAQYF. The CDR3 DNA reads TGTGCCACCAGTGATTCAGGACTAGCGGGAGGGGCCCAGTACTTC.

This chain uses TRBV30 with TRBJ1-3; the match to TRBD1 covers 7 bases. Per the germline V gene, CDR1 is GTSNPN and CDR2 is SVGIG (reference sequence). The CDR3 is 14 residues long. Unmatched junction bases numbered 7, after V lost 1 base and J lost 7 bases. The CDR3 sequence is CAWSAGQKGNTIYF. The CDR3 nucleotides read TGTGCCTGGAGTGCGGGACAGAAAGGGAACACCATATATTTT.

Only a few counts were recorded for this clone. The CDR3 DNA follows: TGCGCCAGCAGCCGACCGGACAGGGAGGCGGAAAAACTGTTTTTT. Protein product: CASSRPDREAEKLFF. The rearrangement links TRBV5-1 to TRBJ1-4; 8 bases are a match to TRBD1. V shed 4 bases and J 8 bases; nucleotides not matched to a gene: 10. This CDR3 has 15 residues. Looked up from germline, CDR1 is SGHRS and CDR2 is YFSETQ.

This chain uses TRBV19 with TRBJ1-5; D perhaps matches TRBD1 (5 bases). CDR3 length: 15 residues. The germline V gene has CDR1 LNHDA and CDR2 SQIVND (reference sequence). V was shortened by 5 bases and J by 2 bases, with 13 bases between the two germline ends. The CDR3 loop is CASSWQGEGNQPQHF. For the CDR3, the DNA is TGTGCCAGTAGTTGGCAGGGCGAGGGCAATCAGCCCCAGCATTTT.

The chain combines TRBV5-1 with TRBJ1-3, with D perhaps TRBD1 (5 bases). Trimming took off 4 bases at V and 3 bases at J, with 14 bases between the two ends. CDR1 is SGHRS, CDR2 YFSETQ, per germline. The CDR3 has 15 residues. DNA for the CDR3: TGCGCCAGCAGCCCCGCGGGGCTCGGTGGAAACACCATATATTTT. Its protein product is CASSPAGLGGNTIYF.

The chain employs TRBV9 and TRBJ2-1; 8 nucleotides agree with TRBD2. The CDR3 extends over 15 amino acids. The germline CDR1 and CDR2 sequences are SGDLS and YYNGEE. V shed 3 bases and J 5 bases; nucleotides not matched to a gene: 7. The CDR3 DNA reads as TGTGCCAGCAGCGCGTTAGCGGGGAGACACAATGAGCAGTTCTTC. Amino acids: CASSALAGRHNEQFF.

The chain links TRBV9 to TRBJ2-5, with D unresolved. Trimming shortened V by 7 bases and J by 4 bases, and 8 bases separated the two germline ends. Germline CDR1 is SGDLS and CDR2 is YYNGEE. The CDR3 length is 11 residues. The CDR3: CASGSGETQYF. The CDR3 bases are TGTGCCAGCGGGTCGGGAGAGACCCAGTACTTC.

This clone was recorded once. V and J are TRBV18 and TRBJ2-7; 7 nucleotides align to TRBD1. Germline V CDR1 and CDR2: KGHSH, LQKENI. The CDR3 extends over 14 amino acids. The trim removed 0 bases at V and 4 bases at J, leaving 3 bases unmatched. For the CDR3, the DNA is TGTGCCAGCTCACCACCGAGCAGGGGGTACGAGCAGTACTTC. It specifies CASSPPSRGYEQYF.

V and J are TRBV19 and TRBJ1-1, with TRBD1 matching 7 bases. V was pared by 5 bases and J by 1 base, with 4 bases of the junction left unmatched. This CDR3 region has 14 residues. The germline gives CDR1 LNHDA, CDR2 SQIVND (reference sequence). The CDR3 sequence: CASSLGQPNTEAFF. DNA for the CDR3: TGTGCCAGTAGTTTGGGACAGCCGAACACTGAAGCTTTCTTT.

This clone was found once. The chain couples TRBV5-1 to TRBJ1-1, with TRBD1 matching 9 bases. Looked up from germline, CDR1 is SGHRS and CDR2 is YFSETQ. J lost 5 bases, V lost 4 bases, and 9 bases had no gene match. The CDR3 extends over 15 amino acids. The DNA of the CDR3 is TGCGCCAGCAGCGTCTCCGGGACAGGGTTGACTGAAGCTTTCTTT. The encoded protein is CASSVSGTGLTEAFF.

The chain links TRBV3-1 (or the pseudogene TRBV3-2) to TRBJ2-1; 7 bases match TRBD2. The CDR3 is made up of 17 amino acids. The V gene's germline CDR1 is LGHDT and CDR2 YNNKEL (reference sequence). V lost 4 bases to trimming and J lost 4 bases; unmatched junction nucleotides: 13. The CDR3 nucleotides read TGTGCCAGCAGCCGAGCTAGCGGACGACGATTTTACAATGAGCAGTTCTTC. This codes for CASSRASGRRFYNEQFF.

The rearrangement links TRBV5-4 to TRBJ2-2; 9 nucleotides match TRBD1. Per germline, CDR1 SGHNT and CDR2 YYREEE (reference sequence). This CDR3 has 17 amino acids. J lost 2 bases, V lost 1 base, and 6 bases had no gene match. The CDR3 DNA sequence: TGTGCCAGCAGCTTGTCCCCGGACAGGGGAAACACCGGGGAGCTGTTTTTT. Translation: CASSLSPDRGNTGELFF.

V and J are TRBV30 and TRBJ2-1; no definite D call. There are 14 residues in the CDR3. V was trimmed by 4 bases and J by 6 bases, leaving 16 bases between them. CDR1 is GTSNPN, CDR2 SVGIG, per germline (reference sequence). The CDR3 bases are TGTGCCTGGATGCCTAGTGGGTATTCCAATGAGCAGTTCTTC. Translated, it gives CAWMPSGYSNEQFF.

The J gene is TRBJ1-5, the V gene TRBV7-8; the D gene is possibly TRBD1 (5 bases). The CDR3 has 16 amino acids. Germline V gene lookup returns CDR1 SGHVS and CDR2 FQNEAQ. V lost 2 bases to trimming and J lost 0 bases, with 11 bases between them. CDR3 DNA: TGTGCCAGCAGCTTACGGAAAGGGGATAGCAATCAGCCCCAGCATTTT. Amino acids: CASSLRKGDSNQPQHF.

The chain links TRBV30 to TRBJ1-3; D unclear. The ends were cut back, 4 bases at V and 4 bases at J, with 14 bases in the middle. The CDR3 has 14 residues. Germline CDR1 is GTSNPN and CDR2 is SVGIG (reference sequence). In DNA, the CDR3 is TGTGCCTGGAACGCGTTACTCCGGGGAAACACCATATATTTT. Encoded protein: CAWNALLRGNTIYF.

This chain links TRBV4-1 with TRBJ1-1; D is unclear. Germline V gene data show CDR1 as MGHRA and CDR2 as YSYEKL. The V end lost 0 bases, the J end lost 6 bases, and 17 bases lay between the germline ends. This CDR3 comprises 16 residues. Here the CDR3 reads CASSQDRVPTRPEAFF. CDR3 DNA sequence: TGCGCCAGCAGCCAAGACAGAGTACCGACACGTCCTGAAGCTTTCTTT.